A single sample is the source of the 27 T cell receptor beta chains below, sequenced in a study of T cell repertoires in cytomegalovirus infection. Each CDR3 protein is one row after TCRdb ran MiXCR on the reads. The table lists 200,000 to 300,000 distinct CDR3 sequences, 12% of them singletons, with 1.6% in the top ten. Material: PBMCs. All receptors derive from a human donor in good health (CMV status not recorded). Some clones in this sample may be carry-over from other donors' samples.

This sequence joins TRBV4-2 and TRBJ1-2; D not certain. Germline CDR1 is LGHNA and CDR2 is YNFKEQ. Trimming stripped 0 bases from V and 7 bases from J, with 15 bases between. CDR3 length: 15 amino acids. The CDR3 nucleotides read TGTGCCAGCAGCCAAGACCCCACAGTTTTAGGTGGCTACACCTTC. Amino acids: CASSQDPTVLGGYTF.

The V call is TRBV4-2, the J call TRBJ1-1; the D is unclear. Germline lookup yields CDR1 LGHNA and CDR2 YNFKEQ. Trimming took off 0 bases at V and 8 bases at J, with 7 bases between the two ends. The CDR3 is 12 amino acids. DNA of the CDR3: TGTGCCAGCAGCCAAGATAGAATAGAAGCTTTCTTT. Amino acids: CASSQDRIEAFF.

The chain joins TRBV2 to TRBJ2-7; unclear D gene. Between the trimmed V and J ends, which lost 0 bases and 3 bases, there was a span of 0 bases. The germline V gene encodes CDR1 SNHLY and CDR2 FYNNEI. The CDR3 runs 11 residues. CDR3 sequence (DNA): TGTGCCAGCAGTGAAGCCTACGAGCAGTACTTC. It encodes CASSEAYEQYF.

This clonotype was recorded at least ten times. The chain joins TRBV11-2 to TRBJ1-1; TRBD1 is a possible D gene (6 bases). Germline lookup yields CDR1 SGHAT and CDR2 FQNNGV. Between the trimmed V and J ends, which lost 5 bases and 1 base, there was a span of 14 bases. This CDR3 spans 15 amino acids. The CDR3 protein is CASSLLQGSNTEAFF. In nucleotides, the CDR3 is TGTGCCAGCAGCCTCCTACAGGGCTCGAACACTGAAGCTTTCTTT.

This clonotype was found a few times. The J gene is TRBJ2-5, the V gene TRBV11-2; D call uncertain. Germline-derived CDR1 and CDR2 are SGHAT and FQNNGV. Trimming left V 1 base short and J 10 bases short, with 10 bases between. This CDR3 spans 12 amino acids. As DNA, the CDR3 is TGTGCCAGCAGCTTAGTAAACTCGGACCAGTACTTC. It is translated as CASSLVNSDQYF.

This clonotype was picked up many times. The chain is built from TRBV7-2 and TRBJ2-2; perhaps TRBD1 as D (6 bases). There are 13 residues in the CDR3. Germline CDR1 SGHTA, CDR2 FQGNSA. V was shortened by 4 bases and J by 7 bases, with 10 bases between the two germline ends. The CDR3 sequence is CASSYQGFGELFF. The CDR3 DNA is TGTGCCAGCAGCTATCAGGGGTTCGGGGAGCTGTTTTTT.

This clonotype was observed once. The J gene is TRBJ1-6, the V gene TRBV15, with D maybe TRBD1 (6 bases). There are 17 residues in the CDR3. Trimming cost V 1 base and J 7 bases, with 17 bases left between them. CDR1 and CDR2 (germline): LNHNV, YYDKDF (reference sequence). CDR3 DNA: TGTGCCACCAGCAGAGTTGCGGGGGCGTCGCGGAATTCACCCCTCCACTTT. Encoded protein: CATSRVAGASRNSPLHF.

This chain joins TRBV25-1 and TRBJ2-5; D is ambiguous. Germline lookup yields CDR1 MGHDK and CDR2 SYGVNS. This CDR3 comprises 10 residues. The V end was cut by 6 bases, the J end by 9 bases, with 8 bases between. In nucleotides, the CDR3 is TGTGCCAGCAGGTCCGCTTCCCAGTACTTC. Translated: CASRSASQYF.

This clonotype was recorded many times. The genes are TRBV6-1 and TRBJ1-2, with D possibly matching TRBD1 (5 bases). The CDR3 totals 16 residues. V shed 8 bases and J shed 0 bases, with 19 bases lying between them. The germline V gene encodes CDR1 MNHNS and CDR2 SASEGT. This CDR3 is CASRNKGAAANYGYTF. CDR3 bases: TGTGCCAGCCGCAACAAAGGGGCGGCTGCTAACTATGGCTACACCTTC.

In its sample, this clonotype was seen a few times. The J gene is TRBJ1-5, the V gene TRBV6-2 or TRBV6-3; 11 bases agree with TRBD1. V was clipped by 4 bases and J by 5 bases; unmatched bases: 4. The CDR3 totals 15 residues. Germline CDR1 reads MNHEY; CDR2 reads SVGEGT. CDR3 nucleotides: TGTGCCAGCAGTTTCCCGGGACAGGGGGATCAGCCCCAGCATTTT. Its translation: CASSFPGQGDQPQHF.

The rearrangement links TRBV18 to TRBJ1-5; 7 bases fit TRBD1. Germline V gene lookup returns CDR1 KGHSH and CDR2 LQKENI. V trimming: 3 bases; J trimming: 4 bases; junction bases outside the gene matches: 3. The length of the CDR3 is 14 residues. The CDR3 region is CASSPGTVNQPQHF. The CDR3 DNA is TGTGCCAGCTCACCGGGGACAGTTAATCAGCCCCAGCATTTT.

This clonotype was observed many times. This chain uses TRBV7-3 with TRBJ2-2; D tentatively reads TRBD1 or TRBD2 (5 bases each). The CDR3 totals 17 residues. Germline V CDR1 and CDR2: SGHTA, FQGTGA. V was shortened by 0 bases and J by 4 bases, with 15 bases between the two germline ends. The CDR3 sequence: CASSLTPGPPPTGELFF. In DNA, the CDR3 is TGTGCCAGCAGCTTAACACCGGGACCGCCTCCCACCGGGGAGCTGTTTTTT.

This clonotype was recorded many times. V is TRBV7-2 and J is TRBJ2-7, with D possibly being TRBD2 (8 bases). The CDR3 extends over 15 amino acids. The V end was cut by 7 bases, the J end by 4 bases, with 20 bases between. Germline-derived CDR1 and CDR2 are SGHTA and FQGNSA. This CDR3 reads CASTQGESGRYEQYF. DNA for the CDR3: TGTGCCAGCACCCAGGGGGAGAGCGGGAGATACGAGCAGTACTTC.

This clonotype was observed a few times. CDR3 amino acids: CATSDPSGGAKDTQYF. The CDR3, as DNA: TGTGCCACCAGTGACCCTAGCGGGGGGGCTAAAGATACGCAGTATTTT. The J gene is TRBJ2-3, the V gene TRBV24-1; 12 bases match TRBD2. The CDR3 is 16 amino acids. CDR1 is KGHDR, CDR2 SFDVKD, per germline. The ends lost 4 bases at V and 5 bases at J; junction bases unmatched: 6.

The V call is TRBV11-2, the J call TRBJ1-4; 10 bases align to TRBD1. In germline, CDR1 is SGHAT, CDR2 FQNNGV. The CDR3 consists of 17 residues. J gave up 10 bases and V 5 bases, and 16 bases lay outside the gene matches. In nucleotides, the CDR3 is TGTGCCAGCAGCCTATCCGGGACAGGGGCCCCGAGGGGAAAACTGTTTTTT. This sequence encodes CASSLSGTGAPRGKLFF. Supplemented by reference TRBV11-2 and TRBJ1-4, the full variable domain reads EAGVAQSPRYKIIEKRQSVAFWCNPISGHATLYWYQQILGQGPKLLIQFQNNGVVDDSQLPKDRFSAERLKGVDSTLKIQPAKLEDSAVYLCASSLSGTGAPRGKLFFGSGTQLSVL.

This chain uses TRBV28 with TRBJ2-5; 8 nucleotides line up with TRBD1. Trimming removed 5 bases from V and 3 bases from J; junction bases left unmatched: 5. The germline CDR1 and CDR2 sequences are MDHEN and SYDVKM. This CDR3 region has 14 residues. The CDR3: CASSLQGAKETQYF. The CDR3 DNA reads as TGTGCCAGCAGTCTTCAGGGGGCTAAAGAGACCCAGTACTTC.

J is TRBJ2-2 and V is TRBV5-5; TRBD1 aligns across 7 bases. Trimming removed 3 bases from V and 1 base from J; junction bases left unmatched: 9. The CDR3 runs to 17 residues. Germline V lookup: CDR1 SGHKS, CDR2 YYEKEE (reference sequence). CDR3 amino acids: CASSWMTGNVNTGELFF. The CDR3 DNA reads TGTGCCAGCAGCTGGATGACAGGGAACGTGAACACCGGGGAGCTGTTTTTT.

Many counts were recorded for this clonotype. The chain uses TRBV28 and TRBJ1-1; TRBD1 aligns across 10 bases. CDR3 size: 15 residues. With V trimmed by 6 bases and J by 6 bases, 10 bases remained unmatched. Germline V gene lookup returns CDR1 MDHEN and CDR2 SYDVKM. CDR3 protein: CASSWPGQGWPEAFF. The CDR3 DNA reads as TGTGCCAGCAGCTGGCCGGGACAGGGGTGGCCTGAAGCTTTCTTT.

At least ten counts were recorded for this clonotype. The chain has TRBV7-2 and TRBJ1-1, with D unresolved. V was cut by 0 bases and J by 2 bases, with 7 bases left in between. The CDR3 is made up of 14 amino acids. CDR1 is SGHTA and CDR2 is FQGNSA in the germline V gene. Here the CDR3 reads CASSLALSNTEAFF. The CDR3, as DNA: TGTGCCAGCAGCTTAGCGCTCAGCAACACTGAAGCTTTCTTT.

This clonotype was recorded at least ten times. The rearrangement joins TRBV19 to TRBJ2-3; no firm D call. V was cut by 11 bases and J by 2 bases, with 17 bases left in between. The CDR3 runs to 14 residues. Germline V gene sequence: CDR1 LNHDA, CDR2 SQIVND (reference sequence). The CDR3, as DNA: TGTGCCCGCCCAAGTATCCCCCTCACAGATACGCAGTATTTT. Translated: CARPSIPLTDTQYF. Filled out from reference TRBV19 and TRBJ2-3, the complete variable domain reads DGGITQSPKYLFRKEGQNVTLSCEQNLNHDAMYWYRQDPGQGLRLIYYSQIVNDFQKGDIAEGYSVSREKKESFPLTVTSAQKNPTAFYLCARPSIPLTDTQYFGPGTRLTVL.

This clonotype has just one count. Just one base apart from a much larger clone, this may be a read error. The chain is built from TRBV6-2 or TRBV6-3 and TRBJ2-1, with 10 nucleotides matching TRBD2. CDR3 length: 15 amino acids. CDR1 MNHEY and CDR2 SVGEGT come from the germline V gene. The CDR3 nucleotides read TGTGCCAGCAGTTACTCTTCTAGCGGGAGTAATGAGCAGTCCTTC. Its protein is CASSYSSSGSNEQSF.

The chain couples TRBV29-1 to TRBJ2-5; D possibly matches TRBD1 or TRBD2 (7 bases each). CDR1 and CDR2 from the germline V gene are SQVTM and ANQGSEA. This CDR3 has 13 amino acids. Trimming took 7 bases from V and 5 from J, leaving 17 bases between them. CDR3 nucleotide sequence: TGCAGCGGAGTCAGGGGGGGGGTGGAGACCCAGTACTTC. Translation: CSGVRGGVETQYF.

Concerning this clonotype: Just one base apart from a much larger clone, this may be a read error. The V gene is TRBV4-2, the J gene TRBJ2-7; a weak D match, TRBD1 (7 bases). Germline V gene sequence: CDR1 LGHNA, CDR2 YNFKEQ. V was pared by 3 bases and J by 0 bases, with 21 bases between. The CDR3 totals 18 residues. CDR3 in amino acids: CASSHAVPNQGGSYEQYF. The CDR3, as DNA: TGTGCCAGCAGCCACGCTGTACCGAACCAGGGGGGCTCCTACGAGCAGTACTTC.

This clonotype was detected a few times. The chain couples TRBV19 to TRBJ1-2; 7 bases map to TRBD1. V shed 5 bases and J 7 bases; nucleotides not matched to a gene: 7. This CDR3 has 13 amino acids. CDR1 LNHDA and CDR2 SQIVND come from the germline V gene (reference sequence). For the CDR3, the DNA is TGTGCCAGTAGTGACAGGGTTGGGAGTGGCTACACCTTC. Its translation: CASSDRVGSGYTF.

This clonotype has a handful of counts. This chain links TRBV20-1 with TRBJ2-7; 7 positions agree with TRBD2. Germline V gives CDR1 DFQATT, CDR2 SNEGSKA (reference sequence). There are 13 residues in the CDR3. The V segment lost 5 bases and the J segment 2 bases; nucleotides outside the gene matches: 6. The CDR3 DNA reads TGCAGTGCTTATCCCCGGGGGGCCTACGAGCAGTACTTC. This codes for CSAYPRGAYEQYF.

The CDR3: CASRLLAHTEAFF. CDR3 sequence (DNA): TGTGCCAGCAGACTCCTCGCGCACACTGAAGCTTTCTTT. This chain links TRBV28 with TRBJ1-1, with D uncertain. CDR1 is MDHEN and CDR2 is SYDVKM in the germline V gene. The V and J ends lost 6 bases and 3 bases respectively, with 11 bases between them. The CDR3 covers 13 residues.

The chain joins TRBV10-3 to TRBJ1-1, with 11 bases aligning to TRBD1. V dropped 1 base and J dropped 3; count of bases not matched to a gene: 1. The germline gives CDR1 ENHRY, CDR2 SYGVKD. The CDR3 has 15 amino acids. For the CDR3, the DNA is TGTGCCATCAGTGAGTGGACAGGGGGCGACACTGAAGCTTTCTTT. Translation: CAISEWTGGDTEAFF.